Presented here are 14 T cell receptor beta chains from one specimen sequenced in a study of T cell responses to AZD1222 COVID-19 vaccine. Sequencing was performed with immunoSEQ multiplex PCR; in TCRdb, only in-frame clones are kept and a portion is missing. The sample holds about 120,000 clones, about nine tenths seen once. Sample: peripheral blood, taken 28 days after the second dose of the MenACWY control vaccine. These receptors were collected from an adult who received the MenACWY meningococcal vaccine as a control.

This chain joins TRBV4-1 and TRBJ1-1; D not certain. Trimming shortened V by 0 bases and J by 3 bases, and 8 bases separated the two germline ends. This CDR3 has 14 amino acids. Germline CDR1 MGHRA, CDR2 YSYEKL. The CDR3 loop reads CASSQDILDTEAFF. The CDR3 DNA sequence: TGCGCCAGCAGCCAAGACATATTGGACACTGAAGCTTTCTTT.

V usage is TRBV4-3 and J usage is TRBJ1-6; D gene ambiguous. Between the trimmed V and J ends, which lost 2 bases and 9 bases, there was a span of 14 bases. The CDR3 consists of 15 residues. Germline values: CDR1 LGHNA, CDR2 YSLEER. For the CDR3, the DNA is TGCGCCAGCAGCCAAACGGGCTTAGGGAGTTCACCCCTCCACTTT. Its protein product is CASSQTGLGSSPLHF.

V usage is TRBV28 and J usage is TRBJ1-5; 8 bases are shared with TRBD1. The V and J ends lost 5 bases and 1 base, in that order; junction bases with no gene match: 1. Germline V gene sequence: CDR1 MDHEN, CDR2 SYDVKM. The CDR3 contains 14 residues. The DNA for the CDR3 is TGTGCCAGCAGTAGACAGGGGAGCAATCAGCCCCAGCATTTT. It is translated as CASSRQGSNQPQHF.

This chain links TRBV6-2 or TRBV6-3 with TRBJ1-5, with D unclear. Trimming removed 0 bases from V and 0 bases from J, with 6 bases in between. Germline loops: CDR1 MNHEY, CDR2 SVGEGT. The CDR3 runs 15 residues. CDR3 amino acids: CASSYSGNSNQPQHF. The CDR3 region has the DNA TGTGCCAGCAGTTACTCGGGGAATAGCAATCAGCCCCAGCATTTT.

The chain couples TRBV20-1 to TRBJ2-4, with TRBD2 identical over 12 bases. Trimming removed 3 bases from V and 2 bases from J; junction bases left unmatched: 2. The CDR3 is made up of 15 amino acids. Germline values: CDR1 DFQATT, CDR2 SNEGSKA (reference sequence). The CDR3 DNA sequence: TGCAGTGCTAGTCTAGCGGGGGGGCCCAAAAACATTCAGTACTTC. Its translation: CSASLAGGPKNIQYF.

The V gene is TRBV28, the J gene TRBJ1-1; D perhaps matches TRBD1 (5 bases). The V end lost 3 bases, the J end lost 0 bases, and 11 bases lay between the germline ends. This CDR3 comprises 15 residues. Germline assignment: CDR1 MDHEN and CDR2 SYDVKM. The CDR3, as DNA: TGTGCCAGCAGTTTTGGGACCTCTCTGAACACTGAAGCTTTCTTT. It translates to CASSFGTSLNTEAFF.

The CDR3 DNA reads TGTGCCAGCAAAGACAGGGACCCTGAAGCTTTCTTT. Its protein is CASKDRDPEAFF. This rearrangement joins TRBV6-4 to TRBJ1-1, with 7 bases identical to TRBD1. Trimming at V came to 7 bases and at J to 6 bases, leaving 5 bases not matched to a gene. The CDR3 sequence is 12 residues long. The V gene's germline CDR1 is MRHNA and CDR2 SNTAGT.

The V and J genes are TRBV27 and TRBJ2-6; tentatively, D is TRBD1 (6 bases). This CDR3 region has 17 residues. Trimming stripped 3 bases from V and 2 bases from J, with 14 bases between. CDR1 is MNHEY and CDR2 is SMNVEV in the germline V gene (reference sequence). The CDR3 here is CASSLEAGDTGANVLTF. The CDR3 DNA reads TGTGCCAGCAGTTTGGAGGCAGGGGATACTGGGGCCAACGTCCTGACTTTC.

Written as DNA, the CDR3 is TGTGCCAGCAGCTTAGTCGCTAGCACAGATACGCAGTATTTT. This translates into CASSLVASTDTQYF. This chain joins TRBV7-2 and TRBJ2-3, with no clear D. The CDR3 has 14 amino acids. The ends were cut back, 1 base at V and 0 bases at J, with 5 bases in the middle. CDR1 and CDR2 from the germline V gene are SGHTA and FQGNSA. The full variable domain, in which reference TRBV7-2 and TRBJ2-3 provide the parts outside the CDR3, is GAGVSQSPSNKVTEKGKDVELRCDPISGHTALYWYRQSLGQGLEFLIYFQGNSAPDKSGLPSDRFSAERTGGSVSTLTIQRTQQEDSAVYLCASSLVASTDTQYFGPGTRLTVL.

This sequence joins TRBV14 and TRBJ1-1; D unclear. The CDR3 sequence is 15 residues long. V dropped 4 bases and J dropped 6 bases, with 18 bases sitting between them. CDR1 and CDR2 (germline): SGHDN, FVKESK. The CDR3 DNA is TGTGCCAGCAGCCCTCGACTGACCAATGGGGCTGAAGCTTTCTTT. This gives the protein CASSPRLTNGAEAFF.

This rearrangement joins TRBV7-3 to TRBJ2-7, with D perhaps matching TRBD1 (6 bases). Trimming shortened V by 3 bases and J by 3 bases, and 12 bases separated the two germline ends. This CDR3 is 14 amino acids long. Looked up from germline, CDR1 is SGHTA and CDR2 is FQGTGA. The CDR3 spells CASSFRGGNYEQYF. CDR3 coding DNA: TGTGCCAGCAGCTTCAGGGGTGGAAACTACGAGCAGTACTTC.

The rearrangement uses TRBV19 and TRBJ1-3; D gene ambiguous. This CDR3 spans 18 amino acids. V lost 3 bases, J lost 0 bases, and 18 bases lay in between. From germline, CDR1 is LNHDA and CDR2 SQIVND (reference sequence). The CDR3 sequence: CASSMNSASISSGNTIYF. In DNA, the CDR3 is TGTGCCAGTAGTATGAATTCGGCCTCCATCTCCTCTGGAAACACCATATATTTT. Full variable domain (outside the CDR3, taken from reference TRBV19 and TRBJ1-3): DGGITQSPKYLFRKEGQNVTLSCEQNLNHDAMYWYRQDPGQGLRLIYYSQIVNDFQKGDIAEGYSVSREKKESFPLTVTSAQKNPTAFYLCASSMNSASISSGNTIYFGEGSWLTVV.

The chain is built from TRBV18 and TRBJ1-2; D remains ambiguous. The germline V gene has CDR1 KGHSH and CDR2 LQKENI. Trimming left V 3 bases short and J 0 bases short, with 11 bases between. The length of the CDR3 is 15 residues. The CDR3 nucleotides read TGTGCCAGCTCACCTCCGGTTTTAGCTAACTATGGCTACACCTTC. Translated: CASSPPVLANYGYTF.

The chain employs TRBV5-6 and TRBJ1-4, with D perhaps TRBD1 (6 bases). Deletions cut 0 bases from V and 7 bases from J, with 13 bases between. The CDR3 is 15 amino acids. CDR1 and CDR2 from the germline V gene are SGHDT and YYEEEE. CDR3 sequence reads: CASSLVRQAPEKLFF. The CDR3 DNA is TGTGCCAGCAGCTTGGTGCGACAGGCGCCTGAAAAACTGTTTTTT.